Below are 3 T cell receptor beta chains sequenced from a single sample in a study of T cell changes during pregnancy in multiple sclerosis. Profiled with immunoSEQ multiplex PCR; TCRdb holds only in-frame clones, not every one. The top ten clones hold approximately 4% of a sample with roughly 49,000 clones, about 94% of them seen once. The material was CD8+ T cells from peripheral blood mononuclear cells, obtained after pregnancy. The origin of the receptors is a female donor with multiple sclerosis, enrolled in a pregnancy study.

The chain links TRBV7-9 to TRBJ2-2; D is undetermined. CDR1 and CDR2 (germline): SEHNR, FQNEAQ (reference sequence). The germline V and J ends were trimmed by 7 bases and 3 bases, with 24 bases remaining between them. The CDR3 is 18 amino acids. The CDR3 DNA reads TGTGCCAGCACCCAACCCTGGGCCCAACATATGGACACCGGGGAGCTGTTTTTT. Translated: CASTQPWAQHMDTGELFF.

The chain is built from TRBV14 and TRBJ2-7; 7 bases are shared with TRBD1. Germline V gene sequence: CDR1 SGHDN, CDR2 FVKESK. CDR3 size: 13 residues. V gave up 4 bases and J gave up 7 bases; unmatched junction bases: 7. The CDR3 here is CASSRGGTSEQYF. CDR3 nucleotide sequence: TGTGCCAGCAGCCGAGGGGGCACTTCTGAGCAGTACTTC.

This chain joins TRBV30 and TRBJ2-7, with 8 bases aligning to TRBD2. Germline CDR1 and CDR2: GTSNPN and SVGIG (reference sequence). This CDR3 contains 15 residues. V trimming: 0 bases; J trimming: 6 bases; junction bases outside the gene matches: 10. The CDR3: CAWSVGSGSSVEQYF. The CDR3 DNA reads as TGTGCCTGGAGTGTGGGAAGCGGGAGTAGCGTCGAGCAGTACTTC. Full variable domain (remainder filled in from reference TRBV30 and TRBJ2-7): SQTIHQWPATLVQPVGSPLSLECTVEGTSNPNLYWYRQAAGRGLQLLFYSVGIGQISSEVPQNLSASRPQDRQFILSSKKLLLSDSGFYLCAWSVGSGSSVEQYFGPGTRLTVT.